This T cell receptor (beta chain) was sequenced for a study of Ad26.COV2.S vaccination and SARS-CoV-2 variants. Trimming removed 5 bases at V and 0 bases at J, with 8 bases between. CDR3 length equals 15 residues. Per germline, CDR1 SGHVS and CDR2 FQNEAQ. This clone is a singleton in its sample. Some clones are missing from TCRdb's copy, which holds only in-frame ones; the method was immunoSEQ multiplex PCR. The table has under 600,000 clones, around 89% seen once. Noted treatment: over 15 received Ad26.COV2.S at low or high dose, single or two shots; 5 received placebo; per-sample allocation not given. Samples came from day 63 after the first vaccine or placebo injection.

The origin of this receptor is a person between 18 and 59 years old who received the Ad26.COV2.S COVID-19 vaccine or a placebo. The J gene is TRBJ2-6, the V gene TRBV7-8; no clear D gene. The input for sequencing was peripheral blood, taken in a trial of Ad26.COV2.S vaccine versus placebo. The CDR3 coding sequence is TGTGCCAGCAGCCCGCGCAACTCTGGGGCCAACGTCCTGACTTTC. Encoded protein: CASSPRNSGANVLTF.